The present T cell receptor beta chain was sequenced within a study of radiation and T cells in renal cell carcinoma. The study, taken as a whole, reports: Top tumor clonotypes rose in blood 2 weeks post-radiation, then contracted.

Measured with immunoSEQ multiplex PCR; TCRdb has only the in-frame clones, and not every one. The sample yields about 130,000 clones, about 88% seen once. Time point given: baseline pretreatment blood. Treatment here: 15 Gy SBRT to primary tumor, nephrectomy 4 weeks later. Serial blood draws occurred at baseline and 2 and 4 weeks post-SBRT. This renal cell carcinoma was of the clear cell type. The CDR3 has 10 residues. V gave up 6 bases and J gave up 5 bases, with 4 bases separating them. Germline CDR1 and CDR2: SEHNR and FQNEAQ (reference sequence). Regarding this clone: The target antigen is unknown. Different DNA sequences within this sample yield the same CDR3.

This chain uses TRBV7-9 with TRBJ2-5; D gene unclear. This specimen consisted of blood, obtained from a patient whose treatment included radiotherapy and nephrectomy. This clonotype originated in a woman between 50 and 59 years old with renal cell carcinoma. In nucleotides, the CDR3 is TGTGCCAGCAGGGGGGAGACCCAGTACTTC. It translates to CASRGETQYF.